This T cell receptor (beta chain) originates from a study of cytomegalovirus exposure and HLA in healthy donors. Whole-study results and caveats: In an earlier analysis, most TCR beta V segments were productive about 87% or about 30% of the time. In vitro data verified a few CMV-associated chains as specific for CMV antigens. The likely origin of a cluster of highly shared sequence variants was a sequencing artifact. V- and J-gene trimming in TCR beta was tied to a missense DCLRE1C variant by an analysis performed later.

In the PCR, 60 Vbeta and 13 Jbeta primers were used. The protocol was immunoSEQ multiplex PCR, while the TCRdb copy is restricted to in-frame clones and leaves out a portion. The sample contains a few hundred thousand clones, approximately 84% of which appear only once. V lost 5 bases to trimming and J lost 1 base; unmatched junction nucleotides: 5. CDR3 length: 15 amino acids. From germline, CDR1 is ENHRY and CDR2 SYGVKD. On this clone: What it binds is not known.

The clonotype originates from a woman between 40 and 50 years old in good health and CMV-seropositive. The material sequenced was PBMCs. The chain uses TRBV10-3 and TRBJ1-1; 9 bases map to TRBD1. For the CDR3, the DNA is TGTGCCATCAGTAAAGACAGGGGGGAGAACACTGAAGCTTTCTTT. Its translation: CAISKDRGENTEAFF.